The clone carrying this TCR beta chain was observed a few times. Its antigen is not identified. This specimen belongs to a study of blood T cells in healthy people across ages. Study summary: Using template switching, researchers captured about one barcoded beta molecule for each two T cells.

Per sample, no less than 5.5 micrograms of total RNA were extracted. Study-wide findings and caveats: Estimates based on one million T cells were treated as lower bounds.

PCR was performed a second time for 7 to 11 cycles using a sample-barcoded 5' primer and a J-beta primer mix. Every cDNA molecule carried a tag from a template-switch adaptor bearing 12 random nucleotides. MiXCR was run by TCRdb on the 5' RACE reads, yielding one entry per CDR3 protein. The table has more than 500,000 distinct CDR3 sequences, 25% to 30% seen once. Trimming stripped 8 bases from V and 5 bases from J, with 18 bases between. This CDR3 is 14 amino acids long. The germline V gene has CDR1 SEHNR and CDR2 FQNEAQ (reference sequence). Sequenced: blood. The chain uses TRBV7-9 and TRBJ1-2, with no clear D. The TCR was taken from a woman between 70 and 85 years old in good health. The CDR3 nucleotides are TGTGCCAGCGGTTTGCATAAAACCGGGTATGGCTACACCTTC. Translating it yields CASGLHKTGYGYTF.